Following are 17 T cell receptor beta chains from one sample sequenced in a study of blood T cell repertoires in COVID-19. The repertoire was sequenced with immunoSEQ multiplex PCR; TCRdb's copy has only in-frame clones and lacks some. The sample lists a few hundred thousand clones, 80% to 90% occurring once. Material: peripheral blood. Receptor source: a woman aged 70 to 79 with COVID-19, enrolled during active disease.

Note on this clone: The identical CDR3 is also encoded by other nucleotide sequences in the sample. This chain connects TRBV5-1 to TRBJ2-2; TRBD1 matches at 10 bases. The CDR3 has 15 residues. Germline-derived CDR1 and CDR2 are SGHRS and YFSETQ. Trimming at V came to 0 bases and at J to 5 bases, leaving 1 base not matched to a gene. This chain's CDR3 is CASSLAGQGTGELFF. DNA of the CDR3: TGCGCCAGCAGCTTGGCGGGACAGGGGACCGGGGAGCTGTTTTTT.

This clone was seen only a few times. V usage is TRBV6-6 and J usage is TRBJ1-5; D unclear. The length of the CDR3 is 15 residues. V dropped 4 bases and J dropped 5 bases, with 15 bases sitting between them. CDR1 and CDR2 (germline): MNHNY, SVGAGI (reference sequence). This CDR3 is CASSSGSHVYQPQHF. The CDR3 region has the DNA TGTGCCAGCAGTTCGGGATCACACGTTTATCAGCCCCAGCATTTT.

DNA for the CDR3: TGTGCCAGCAGTAAGGACTATACGACCTCACTCTTCACAGATACGCAGTATTTT. It is translated as CASSKDYTTSLFTDTQYF. The chain recombines TRBV27 with TRBJ2-3; D may be TRBD2 (6 bases). Germline lookup yields CDR1 MNHEY and CDR2 SMNVEV (reference sequence). There are 18 residues in the CDR3. The V gene lost 5 bases and the J gene lost 2 bases, with 23 bases spanning the gap.

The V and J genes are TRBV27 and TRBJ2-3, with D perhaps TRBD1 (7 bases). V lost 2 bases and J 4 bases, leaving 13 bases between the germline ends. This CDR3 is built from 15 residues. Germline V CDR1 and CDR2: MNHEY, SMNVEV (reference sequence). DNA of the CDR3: TGTGCCAGCAGTTTAGTCAGGGGGGTTTCAGATACGCAGTATTTT. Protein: CASSLVRGVSDTQYF.

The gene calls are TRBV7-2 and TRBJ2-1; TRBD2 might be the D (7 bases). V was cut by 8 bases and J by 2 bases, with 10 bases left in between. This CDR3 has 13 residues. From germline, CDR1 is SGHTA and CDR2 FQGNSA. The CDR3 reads CASGGATYNEQFF. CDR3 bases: TGTGCCAGCGGGGGGGCGACCTACAATGAGCAGTTCTTC.

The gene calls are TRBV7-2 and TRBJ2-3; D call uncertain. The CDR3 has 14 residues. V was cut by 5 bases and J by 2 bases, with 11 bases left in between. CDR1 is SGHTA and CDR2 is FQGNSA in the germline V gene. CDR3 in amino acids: CASSPLAITDTQYF. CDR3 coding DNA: TGTGCCAGCAGCCCCCTCGCGATCACAGATACGCAGTATTTT.

CDR3 coding DNA: TGTGCCACCAGTGATTTGCCGGGACAGGGGGCGACTCAGCCCCAGCATTTT. Amino acid sequence: CATSDLPGQGATQPQHF. The chain employs TRBV24-1 and TRBJ1-5, with TRBD1 matching 12 bases. Trimming at V came to 0 bases and at J to 6 bases, leaving 5 bases not matched to a gene. The CDR3 extends over 17 amino acids. Germline-derived CDR1 and CDR2 are KGHDR and SFDVKD.

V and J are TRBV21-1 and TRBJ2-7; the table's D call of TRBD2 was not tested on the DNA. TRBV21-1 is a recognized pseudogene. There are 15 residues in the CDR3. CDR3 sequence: CASSKIAVTSYEQYF. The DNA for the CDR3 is TGTGCCAGCAGCAAAATTGCGGTTACGTCCTACGAGCAGTACTTC.

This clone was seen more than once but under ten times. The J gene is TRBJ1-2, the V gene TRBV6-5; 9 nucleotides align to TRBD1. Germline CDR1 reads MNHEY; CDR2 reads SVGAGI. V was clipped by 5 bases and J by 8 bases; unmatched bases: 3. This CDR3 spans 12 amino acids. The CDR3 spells CASSTGGFGYTF. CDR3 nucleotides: TGTGCCAGCAGTACAGGGGGCTTCGGCTACACCTTC.

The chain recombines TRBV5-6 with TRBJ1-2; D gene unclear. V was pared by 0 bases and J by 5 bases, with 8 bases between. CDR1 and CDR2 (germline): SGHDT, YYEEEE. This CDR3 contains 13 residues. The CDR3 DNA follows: TGTGCCAGCAGCTTGGCTCCGGGTTATGGCTACACCTTC. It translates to CASSLAPGYGYTF.

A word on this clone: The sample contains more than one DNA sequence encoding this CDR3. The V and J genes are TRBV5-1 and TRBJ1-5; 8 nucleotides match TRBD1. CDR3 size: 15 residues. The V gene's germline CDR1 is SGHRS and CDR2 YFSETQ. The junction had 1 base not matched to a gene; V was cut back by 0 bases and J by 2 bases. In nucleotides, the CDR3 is TGCGCCAGCAGCTTGGAGGGACAGGGCAATCAGCCCCAGCATTTT. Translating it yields CASSLEGQGNQPQHF.

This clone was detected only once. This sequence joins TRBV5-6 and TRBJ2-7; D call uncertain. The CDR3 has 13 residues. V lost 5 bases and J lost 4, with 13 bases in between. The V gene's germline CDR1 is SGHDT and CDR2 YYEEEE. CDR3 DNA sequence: TGTGCCAGCAGACTAATTGGCCAATACGAGCAGTACTTC. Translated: CASRLIGQYEQYF.

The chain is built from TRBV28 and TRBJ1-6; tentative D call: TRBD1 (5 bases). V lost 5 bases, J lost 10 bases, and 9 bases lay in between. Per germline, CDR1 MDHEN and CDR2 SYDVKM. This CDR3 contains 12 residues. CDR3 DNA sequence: TGTGCCAGCAGTGAAACAGGATCACCCCTCCACTTT. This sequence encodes CASSETGSPLHF.

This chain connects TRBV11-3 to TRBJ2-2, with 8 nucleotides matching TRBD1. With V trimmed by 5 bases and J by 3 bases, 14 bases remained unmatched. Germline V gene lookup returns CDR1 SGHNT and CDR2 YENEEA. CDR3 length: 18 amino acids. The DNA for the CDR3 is TGTGCCAGCAGCCCCTTCGGTTTCGGGACAGGTGACACCGGGGAGCTGTTTTTT. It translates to CASSPFGFGTGDTGELFF.

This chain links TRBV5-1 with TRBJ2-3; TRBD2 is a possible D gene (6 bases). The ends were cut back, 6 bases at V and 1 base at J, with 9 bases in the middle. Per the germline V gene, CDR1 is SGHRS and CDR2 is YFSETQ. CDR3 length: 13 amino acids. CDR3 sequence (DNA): TGCGCCAGCAATTTAGCGGGCACAGATACGCAGTATTTT. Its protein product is CASNLAGTDTQYF.

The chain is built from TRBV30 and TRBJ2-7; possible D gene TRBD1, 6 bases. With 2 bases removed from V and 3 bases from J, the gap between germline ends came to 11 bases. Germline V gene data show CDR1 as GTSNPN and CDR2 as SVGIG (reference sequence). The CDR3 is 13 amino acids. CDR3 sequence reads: CAWSPSGDYEQYF. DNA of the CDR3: TGTGCCTGGAGTCCCTCAGGGGACTACGAGCAGTACTTC.

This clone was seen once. The CDR3 loop reads CASSFTSGDVHEQYF. CDR3 DNA sequence: TGTGCCAGCAGCTTTACTAGCGGGGATGTCCACGAGCAGTACTTC. The V call is TRBV5-6, the J call TRBJ2-7, with 10 nucleotides matching TRBD2. The CDR3 sequence is 15 residues long. Germline CDR1 SGHDT, CDR2 YYEEEE. J gave up 5 bases and V 2 bases, and 7 bases lay outside the gene matches.